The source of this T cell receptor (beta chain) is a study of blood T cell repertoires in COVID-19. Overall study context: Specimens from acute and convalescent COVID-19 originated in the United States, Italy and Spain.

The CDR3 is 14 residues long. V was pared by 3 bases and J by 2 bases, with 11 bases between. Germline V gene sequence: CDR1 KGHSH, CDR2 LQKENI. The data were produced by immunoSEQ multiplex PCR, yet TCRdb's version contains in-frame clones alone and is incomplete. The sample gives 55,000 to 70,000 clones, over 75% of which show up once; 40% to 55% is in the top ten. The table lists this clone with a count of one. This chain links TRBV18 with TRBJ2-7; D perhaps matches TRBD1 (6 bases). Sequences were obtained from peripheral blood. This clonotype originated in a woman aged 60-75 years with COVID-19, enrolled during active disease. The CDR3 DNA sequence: TGTGCCAGCTCACCGACAGGACTTCCCTACGAGCAGTACTTC. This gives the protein CASSPTGLPYEQYF. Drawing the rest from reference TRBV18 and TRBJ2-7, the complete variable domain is NAGVMQNPRHLVRRRGQEARLRCSPMKGHSHVYWYRQLPEEGLKFMVYLQKENIIDESGMPKERFSAEFPKEGPSILRIQQVVRGDSAAYFCASSPTGLPYEQYFGPGTRLTVT.